These 30 T cell receptor beta chains were sequenced from one sample in a study of early T cells in non-severe SARS-CoV-2 infection. Via MiXCR, TCRdb re-called the 5' RACE reads, giving one row per CDR3 protein. The repertoire holds 90,000 to 120,000 distinct CDR3 sequences, roughly 10% seen once, with about 7.6% in the top ten. The source material was whole blood. The receptors here all came from an adult who was a healthcare worker with PCR-confirmed SARS-CoV-2 infection or an uninfected control (not recorded which).

The chain recombines TRBV7-3 with TRBJ2-1, with 14 bases identical to TRBD2. The CDR3 covers 17 residues. Germline assignment: CDR1 SGHTA and CDR2 FQGTGA. Unmatched junction bases numbered 6, after V lost 5 bases and J lost 3 bases. Here the CDR3 DNA reads TGTGCCAGCAGCCCGGGACTAGCGGGAGCTGGCTACAATGAGCAGTTCTTC. It yields the protein CASSPGLAGAGYNEQFF.

Many counts were recorded for this clonotype. J is TRBJ1-5 and V is TRBV12-3 or TRBV12-4; tentatively, D is TRBD1 (5 bases). This CDR3 has 13 residues. Trimming stripped 6 bases from V and 5 bases from J, with 11 bases between. The CDR3 loop is CASSQGVDQPQHF. The DNA for the CDR3 is TGTGCCAGCAGCCAGGGAGTGGATCAGCCCCAGCATTTT.

This clonotype was counted between two and nine times. The CDR3 loop is CASSQAAGGSYNEQFF. The DNA of the CDR3 is TGCGCCAGCAGCCAAGCGGCAGGGGGGTCCTACAATGAGCAGTTCTTC. V is TRBV4-1 and J is TRBJ2-1, with TRBD1 as a possible D gene (7 bases). This CDR3 is 16 amino acids long. The V and J ends lost 1 base and 1 base respectively, with 11 bases between them. Per the germline V gene, CDR1 is MGHRA and CDR2 is YSYEKL.

This clonotype was picked up many times. V and J are TRBV23-1 and TRBJ2-5; unclear D gene. TRBV23-1 is sorted into the ORF group, with uncertain function. The V and J ends lost 4 bases and 3 bases respectively, with 6 bases between them. There are 12 residues in the CDR3. CDR3 coding DNA: TGCGCCAGCAGTCGGTTGGAAGAGACCCAGTACTTC. Amino acid sequence: CASSRLEETQYF.

This clonotype has a handful of counts. CDR3 in amino acids: CASSFSGRPNNEQFF. For the CDR3, the DNA is TGTGCCAGCAGCTTTAGCGGGAGACCTAACAATGAGCAGTTCTTC. V is TRBV7-2 and J is TRBJ2-1; 9 nucleotides match TRBD2. The ends lost 3 bases at V and 5 bases at J; junction bases unmatched: 5. CDR1 and CDR2 (germline): SGHTA, FQGNSA. CDR3 length: 15 residues.

This clonotype was seen more than once but under ten times. J is TRBJ2-7 and V is TRBV6-5, with D perhaps given as TRBD1 or TRBD2 (5 bases each). Germline V gives CDR1 MNHEY, CDR2 SVGAGI. The CDR3 consists of 14 residues. V lost 7 bases, J lost 2 bases, and 15 bases lay in between. The CDR3 reads CASNPGTAAYEQYF. In DNA form, the CDR3 reads TGTGCCAGCAACCCCGGGACCGCAGCCTACGAGCAGTACTTC.

This clonotype showed up many times. The chain recombines TRBV30 with TRBJ2-1; 9 bases agree with TRBD2. The germline gives CDR1 GTSNPN, CDR2 SVGIG (reference sequence). With V trimmed by 6 bases and J by 5 bases, 5 bases remained unmatched. The CDR3 sequence is 13 residues long. The CDR3 sequence: CACPAGGNNEQFF. The DNA of the CDR3 is TGTGCCTGCCCTGCGGGAGGGAACAATGAGCAGTTCTTC.

The chain carries TRBV5-1 and TRBJ2-7, with 7 bases that match TRBD1. Germline trimming cut 0 bases from V and 2 bases from J; bases unmatched to any gene: 2. This CDR3 is 14 amino acids long. Looked up from germline, CDR1 is SGHRS and CDR2 is YFSETQ. CDR3 in DNA: TGCGCCAGCAGCTTGGTACAGGGGACCTACGAGCAGTACTTC. Translating gives CASSLVQGTYEQYF.

This clonotype was picked up a small number of times. This chain connects TRBV5-5 to TRBJ2-7; perhaps TRBD2 as D (6 bases). Between the trimmed V and J ends, which lost 3 bases and 3 bases, there was a span of 16 bases. The germline V gene has CDR1 SGHKS and CDR2 YYEKEE (reference sequence). CDR3 length: 15 amino acids. CDR3 DNA sequence: TGTGCCAGCAGCTACCGGGACTGGGCTAACTACGAGCAGTACTTC. Amino acids: CASSYRDWANYEQYF.

This clonotype appeared many times. The chain combines TRBV27 with TRBJ2-6; D might be TRBD1 (6 bases). V was cut by 8 bases and J by 2 bases, with 13 bases left in between. There are 15 residues in the CDR3. Per the germline V gene, CDR1 is MNHEY and CDR2 is SMNVEV (reference sequence). The CDR3 sequence: CASGRSGAGANVLTF. The CDR3 nucleotides read TGTGCCAGCGGGCGCTCAGGGGCTGGGGCCAACGTCCTGACTTTC.

This clonotype was found many times. V usage is TRBV3-2 and J usage is TRBJ1-1. TRBV3-2 is classified as a pseudogene. There are 12 residues in the CDR3. CDR3 protein: CASSQGYTEAFF. The CDR3, as DNA: TGTGCCAGCAGCCAAGGGTACACTGAAGCTTTCTTT.

This clonotype was observed many times. The chain links TRBV2 to TRBJ2-7, with TRBD1 matching over 9 bases. CDR1 SNHLY and CDR2 FYNNEI come from the germline V gene. V gave up 6 bases and J gave up 5 bases; unmatched junction bases: 8. CDR3 length: 14 residues. CDR3 bases: TGTGCCAGCAGGCCGACAGGGGGGCATAACGAGCAGTACTTC. This encodes CASRPTGGHNEQYF.

This chain joins TRBV20-1 and TRBJ2-1, with TRBD2 as a possible D gene (5 bases). CDR1 and CDR2 (germline): DFQATT, SNEGSKA (reference sequence). The V gene lost 6 bases and the J gene lost 7 bases, with 10 bases spanning the gap. CDR3 length equals 11 residues. DNA for the CDR3: TGCAGTGCGAGGGATTGGAATGAGCAGTTCTTC. The encoded protein is CSARDWNEQFF.

This clonotype came up many times. The CDR3 DNA sequence: TGTGCCAGCAGCCGTCCCGGTAACGGGGCAGATACGCAGTATTTT. Translating it yields CASSRPGNGADTQYF. The chain combines TRBV6-5 with TRBJ2-3; a weak D match, TRBD2 (5 bases). This CDR3 is built from 15 residues. The germline gives CDR1 MNHEY, CDR2 SVGAGI. The ends were cut back, 6 bases at V and 4 bases at J, with 17 bases in the middle.

This clonotype was seen repeatedly, ten times or more. The V and J genes are TRBV6-1 and TRBJ2-4; 7 nucleotides agree with TRBD2. Per germline, CDR1 MNHNS and CDR2 SASEGT. J lost 15 bases, V lost 6 bases, and 11 bases had no gene match. CDR3 size: 12 residues. The CDR3 DNA is TGTGCCAGCAGCCCCGGGACTAAATCTTGGTACTTC. It yields the protein CASSPGTKSWYF.

This clonotype was seen repeatedly, ten times or more. V and J are TRBV28 and TRBJ2-3; D is ambiguous. Germline CDR1 and CDR2: MDHEN and SYDVKM. This CDR3 comprises 15 residues. Deletions cut 5 bases from V and 0 bases from J, with 12 bases between. The CDR3 loop reads CASSLTETSTDTQYF. CDR3 DNA: TGTGCCAGCAGTCTAACAGAGACTAGCACAGATACGCAGTATTTT.

This clonotype was seen many times. V is TRBV30 and J is TRBJ2-1; the D gene could be TRBD1 or TRBD2 (5 bases each). V was pared by 3 bases and J by 9 bases, with 12 bases between. Germline V gene lookup returns CDR1 GTSNPN and CDR2 SVGIG (reference sequence). This CDR3 has 12 residues. The CDR3 DNA reads as TGTGCCTGGAGGGGGGATAGGAGTGAGCAGTTCTTC. This gives the protein CAWRGDRSEQFF.

This clonotype occurred many times. The V call is TRBV4-3, the J call TRBJ2-7; 7 nucleotides align to TRBD2. Trimming took 1 base from V and 2 from J; bases not matched to a gene: 5. The CDR3 has 15 amino acids. Germline CDR1 is LGHNA and CDR2 is YSLEER. The CDR3 coding sequence is TGCGCCAGCAGCCAAGCGCAAGGACTAGCCTACGAGCAGTACTTC. It codes for CASSQAQGLAYEQYF.

This clonotype was found a few times. The chain couples TRBV15 to TRBJ2-7; no definite D call. CDR3 size: 16 residues. Trimming left V 1 base short and J 0 bases short, with 13 bases between. Germline V lookup: CDR1 LNHNV, CDR2 YYDKDF (reference sequence). The CDR3 region is CATSRALPRSSYEQYF. CDR3 DNA sequence: TGTGCCACCAGCAGAGCCCTACCCCGGAGCTCCTACGAGCAGTACTTC.

This clonotype was observed a handful of times. J is TRBJ2-2 and V is TRBV5-1, with 8 bases that match TRBD2. The J segment lost 5 bases and the V segment lost 9 bases, leaving 6 bases of the junction unmatched. This CDR3 has 13 residues. CDR1 is SGHRS and CDR2 is YFSETQ in the germline V gene. CDR3 loop: CATNSGNTGELFF. The CDR3 nucleotides are TGCGCCACGAATAGCGGGAATACCGGGGAGCTGTTTTTT.

This clonotype was detected many times. The chain has TRBV18 and TRBJ1-1, with TRBD1 as a possible D gene (6 bases). The length of the CDR3 is 15 residues. Between the trimmed V and J ends, which lost 3 bases and 6 bases, there was a span of 17 bases. Looked up from germline, CDR1 is KGHSH and CDR2 is LQKENI. CDR3 nucleotides: TGTGCCAGCTCACCTTACAGGGCCGCTGGGGCTGAAGCTTTCTTT. This encodes CASSPYRAAGAEAFF.

A few counts support this clonotype. The V call is TRBV10-3, the J call TRBJ2-1; 14 positions agree with TRBD2. V lost 3 bases, J lost 7 bases, and 8 bases stayed unmatched. This CDR3 is built from 17 residues. Germline CDR1 ENHRY, CDR2 SYGVKD. CDR3 in amino acids: CAISDRGTSGRGNEQFF. The CDR3 DNA is TGTGCCATCAGTGACCGAGGGACTAGCGGGAGAGGTAATGAGCAGTTCTTC.

The gene calls are TRBV5-1 and TRBJ2-2; tentatively, D is TRBD1 or TRBD2 (5 bases each). The CDR3 covers 17 residues. Per germline, CDR1 SGHRS and CDR2 YFSETQ. The germline V and J ends were trimmed by 3 bases and 6 bases, with 21 bases remaining between them. The CDR3 region is CASSSVVGTADAGELFF. In DNA, the CDR3 is TGCGCCAGCAGCTCAGTGGTAGGGACCGCTGACGCCGGGGAGCTGTTTTTT.

The genes are TRBV25-1 and TRBJ2-5, with D perhaps matching TRBD2 (5 bases). Trimming pared 3 bases from V and 5 bases from J, leaving 22 bases between. CDR1 and CDR2 (germline): MGHDK, SYGVNS. The CDR3 runs to 17 residues. CDR3 DNA: TGTGCCAGCAGTGACACCGGGATACGAAATCGTATTGAGACCCAGTACTTC. It specifies CASSDTGIRNRIETQYF.

The sample holds many counts of this clonotype. The V gene is TRBV28, the J gene TRBJ2-7; D may be TRBD2 (5 bases). V lost 3 bases and J lost 6, with 12 bases in between. Germline lookup yields CDR1 MDHEN and CDR2 SYDVKM. The CDR3 consists of 13 residues. The CDR3 region has the DNA TGTGCCAGCAGTTTCCCAGTAGCGTCCGAGCAGTACTTC. Protein: CASSFPVASEQYF.

This clonotype was detected only once. This chain connects TRBV28 to TRBJ2-5, with D uncertain. The V gene lost 10 bases and the J gene lost 5 bases, with 8 bases spanning the gap. The CDR3 consists of 10 residues. Germline CDR1 is MDHEN and CDR2 is SYDVKM. The CDR3 DNA follows: TGTGCCACACATGGGGAGACCCAGTACTTC. It is translated as CATHGETQYF. Complete variable domain (other parts from reference TRBV28 and TRBJ2-5): DVKVTQSSRYLVKRTGEKVFLECVQDMDHENMFWYRQDPGLGLRLIYFSYDVKMKEKGDIPEGYSVSREKKERFSLILESASTNQTSMYLCATHGETQYFGPGTRLLVL.

This clonotype was seen many times. The gene calls are TRBV19 and TRBJ2-3; D is unresolved. V lost 3 bases and J lost 3, with 13 bases in between. Per the germline V gene, CDR1 is LNHDA and CDR2 is SQIVND (reference sequence). CDR3 length equals 15 residues. The CDR3 DNA reads TGTGCCAGTAGTATGGTAACATTTGGGACAGATACGCAGTATTTT. Translated, it gives CASSMVTFGTDTQYF.

This clonotype turned up a few times. CDR3: CASRISGSGANVLTF. The CDR3 nucleotides read TGTGCCAGCAGGATCAGTGGCTCTGGGGCCAACGTCCTGACTTTC. The chain recombines TRBV27 with TRBJ2-6; D unclear. Germline loops: CDR1 MNHEY, CDR2 SMNVEV (reference sequence). The ends were cut back, 6 bases at V and 0 bases at J, with 9 bases in the middle. This CDR3 has 15 amino acids.

This clonotype was detected many times. The V and J genes are TRBV20-1 and TRBJ1-1; D is uncertain. Per the germline V gene, CDR1 is DFQATT and CDR2 is SNEGSKA (reference sequence). The CDR3 is 11 amino acids. Between the trimmed V and J ends, which lost 3 bases and 8 bases, there was a span of 10 bases. The CDR3: CSASLNQEAFF. The CDR3 nucleotides are TGCAGTGCTAGTCTCAATCAGGAAGCTTTCTTT.

At least ten counts were recorded for this clonotype. The chain couples TRBV20-1 to TRBJ2-3; TRBD1 matches at 7 bases. CDR1 DFQATT and CDR2 SNEGSKA come from the germline V gene (reference sequence). CDR3 length: 13 amino acids. Germline trimming cut 5 bases from V and 2 bases from J; bases unmatched to any gene: 4. CDR3 protein: CSAPTGLTDTQYF. The CDR3 nucleotides read TGCAGTGCTCCGACAGGGCTCACAGATACGCAGTATTTT.